This T cell receptor beta chain was recorded in a study of cytomegalovirus exposure and HLA in healthy donors. About this clone itself: Its specificity is unknown.

Whole-study findings and limits: Several of the most significant clusters appeared, in a later analysis, to be linked to common viral pathogens.

Trimming removed 6 bases from V and 4 bases from J; junction bases left unmatched: 12. The CDR3 has 16 amino acids. Germline V lookup: CDR1 SGHTA, CDR2 FQGNSA. The PCR used 60 Vbeta and 13 Jbeta primers. Using immunoSEQ multiplex PCR, the repertoire was profiled, and TCRdb retains in-frame clones only, with some absent. The repertoire includes 150,000 to 200,000 clones, roughly 76% of them detected once, and 1.9% sits in the top ten. Sequencing used PBMCs. The chain combines TRBV7-2 with TRBJ2-1; 7 nucleotides match TRBD1. The clonotype was recovered from a human donor in good health. The CDR3 bases are TGTGCCAGCAGTCTATCCGGGACAGTCACTTACAATGAGCAGTTCTTC. Its translation is CASSLSGTVTYNEQFF.